Included here is one TCR beta chain sequence, with context. What it binds is unknown. Blood CD8+ and CD4+ T cells underwent high-throughput TCR beta sequencing. The data originate from a study of CD8 T cells in Susac syndrome. Study-wide findings and caveats: The authors acknowledged that the study's TCR sequencing and HLA analysis involved relatively few individuals.

An amount of RNA that ranged from about 0.45 to 1 ug was reverse transcribed with random hexamers. TCRdb redid the calling of the immunoSEQ multiplex PCR reads with MiXCR, one entry per CDR3 protein. The table shows roughly 140,000 distinct CDR3 sequences, with 90% to 95% occurring only once. The germline V gene has CDR1 SGDLS and CDR2 YYNGEE. The CDR3 is 13 amino acids. The ends were cut back, 3 bases at V and 10 bases at J, with 14 bases in the middle. The V and J genes are TRBV9 and TRBJ2-1; D is perhaps TRBD1 or TRBD2 (6 bases each). This TCR derives from a human donor in good health. The sample consisted of CD8+ T cells from PBMCs. CDR3 sequence reads: CASSEGGESEQFF. The CDR3 nucleotides are TGTGCCAGCAGCGAGGGGGGCGAAAGCGAGCAGTTCTTC.